One sample yielded the 4 T cell receptor beta chains listed below, sequenced in a study of T cell repertoires in cytomegalovirus infection. Their antigens are not known. TCRdb itself ran the reads through MiXCR, one entry per CDR3 protein. The data show hundreds of thousands of distinct CDR3 sequences, with 32% seen just once and around 12% held by the top ten. Sequences were derived from cultured CD8+ T cells from PBMCs, sampled from culture after CMV antigen stimulation. Every receptor here comes from a human donor in good health (CMV status not recorded). Some clones in this sample may be carry-over from other donors' samples.

The rearrangement links TRBV4-2 to TRBJ1-1, with a weak D call TRBD1 (5 bases). Trimming shortened V by 0 bases and J by 4 bases, and 15 bases separated the two germline ends. Germline CDR1 reads LGHNA; CDR2 reads YNFKEQ. The length of the CDR3 is 16 residues. CDR3 sequence (DNA): TGTGCCAGCAGCCAAGAAGGACCCAGGGTGGGCACTGAAGCTTTCTTT. It encodes CASSQEGPRVGTEAFF.

The V call is TRBV12-3 or TRBV12-4, the J call TRBJ2-7; D is uncertain. Trimming pared 5 bases from V and 5 bases from J, leaving 10 bases between. The CDR3 contains 12 residues. DNA for the CDR3: TGTGCCAGCAGTCCCTCCTCGGACGAGCAGTACTTC. The encoded protein is CASSPSSDEQYF.

The chain combines TRBV27 with TRBJ2-3, with D perhaps assigned TRBD1 or TRBD2 (5 bases each). The V gene's germline CDR1 is MNHEY and CDR2 SMNVEV (reference sequence). The V end was cut by 10 bases, the J end by 3 bases, with 14 bases between. This CDR3 has 13 residues. The CDR3, as DNA: TGTGCCACCTGGGCCGGGACGACAGATACGCAGTATTTT. It encodes CATWAGTTDTQYF.

This chain joins TRBV11-2 and TRBJ2-7; D tentatively fits TRBD1 or TRBD2 (5 bases each). The germline CDR1 and CDR2 sequences are SGHAT and FQNNGV. The CDR3 has 13 amino acids. V was cut by 3 bases and J by 7 bases, with 13 bases left in between. CDR3 loop: CASSFGTQLEQYF. The CDR3 DNA reads TGTGCCAGCAGCTTCGGGACGCAACTAGAGCAGTACTTC.